Following are 32 T cell receptor beta chains from one sample sequenced in a study. Generated by immunoSEQ multiplex PCR, the TCRdb table keeps only in-frame clones and is missing some. The sample has 60,000 to 85,000 clones, just over 90% seen once. Material for sequencing was PBMCs. These receptors all come from a man aged 35-49 years with rheumatoid arthritis.

The genes are TRBV7-8 and TRBJ1-1; perhaps TRBD1 as D (5 bases). CDR1 and CDR2 from the germline V gene are SGHVS and FQNEAQ. V shed 5 bases and J shed 3 bases, with 10 bases lying between them. The CDR3 has 13 residues. The CDR3 spells CASSAQGYTEAFF. Here the CDR3 DNA reads TGTGCCAGCAGCGCCCAGGGTTACACTGAAGCTTTCTTT.

This clone was observed a handful of times. The V gene is TRBV6-6, the J gene TRBJ2-7, with a tentative D call TRBD2 (6 bases). This CDR3 is built from 14 residues. From germline, CDR1 is MNHNY and CDR2 SVGAGI (reference sequence). V was cut by 6 bases and J by 3 bases, with 15 bases left in between. The chain's CDR3 is CASRGERVYYEQYF. CDR3 sequence (DNA): TGTGCCAGCAGAGGGGAGCGGGTGTACTACGAGCAGTACTTC.

The chain links TRBV29-1 to TRBJ2-7; D ambiguous. CDR3 length: 12 residues. V lost 3 bases and J lost 0, with 6 bases in between. Germline CDR1 SQVTM, CDR2 ANQGSEA. The CDR3 loop is CSVEAGSYEQYF. The CDR3 bases are TGCAGCGTTGAGGCCGGCTCCTACGAGCAGTACTTC.

In its sample, this clone was seen once. The chain uses TRBV12-2 and TRBJ2-1; TRBD2, the D gene given by the table, was not confirmed from the DNA. TRBV12-2 has pseudogene status. The CDR3 consists of 15 residues. DNA of the CDR3: TGTGCAAGTCGCTTTGGGTCGGGGGGGCCAGGTGAGCAGTTCTTC. It translates to CASRFGSGGPGEQFF.

This rearrangement joins TRBV6-5 to TRBJ2-3; TRBD2 might be the D (5 bases). Trimming took off 2 bases at V and 5 bases at J, with 14 bases between the two ends. Germline V lookup: CDR1 MNHEY, CDR2 SVGAGI. The CDR3 has 15 amino acids. CDR3 sequence reads: CASSYQTNGRDTQYF. The CDR3 DNA reads as TGTGCCAGCAGTTACCAGACCAATGGGAGAGATACGCAGTATTTT.

The gene calls are TRBV19 and TRBJ1-4; TRBD1 aligns across 7 bases. The ends lost 1 base at V and 8 bases at J; junction bases unmatched: 4. Looked up from germline, CDR1 is LNHDA and CDR2 is SQIVND (reference sequence). This CDR3 is 14 amino acids long. The CDR3 is CASSIGGGEEKLFF. The CDR3 DNA reads TGTGCCAGTAGTATAGGAGGGGGCGAAGAAAAACTGTTTTTT.

This CDR3 is CASSLSPLGSSYNEQFF. For the CDR3, the DNA is TGTGCCAGCAGCTTAAGCCCCCTTGGTAGTTCCTACAATGAGCAGTTCTTC. The chain employs TRBV7-3 and TRBJ2-1; D is uncertain. Per the germline V gene, CDR1 is SGHTA and CDR2 is FQGTGA. This CDR3 is built from 17 residues. The ends were cut back, 1 base at V and 1 base at J, with 14 bases in the middle.

This chain connects TRBV3-1 (or the pseudogene TRBV3-2) to TRBJ2-7; D not certain. Trimming removed 1 base at V and 2 bases at J, with 12 bases between. Germline V gene lookup returns CDR1 LGHDT and CDR2 YNNKEL (reference sequence). There are 15 residues in the CDR3. The CDR3 here is CASSQGLSGAYEQYF. The CDR3 coding sequence is TGTGCCAGCAGCCAAGGGCTCAGTGGGGCCTACGAGCAGTACTTC.

The genes are TRBV6-6 and TRBJ2-7; D may correspond to TRBD1 or TRBD2 (6 bases each). Germline V lookup: CDR1 MNHNY, CDR2 SVGAGI (reference sequence). There are 14 residues in the CDR3. Trimming removed 2 bases from V and 4 bases from J, with 12 bases in between. CDR3: CASSYGGRTYEQYF. The DNA for the CDR3 is TGTGCCAGCAGTTACGGGGGGCGGACATACGAGCAGTACTTC.

The V and J genes are TRBV19 and TRBJ2-1, with D perhaps TRBD2 (6 bases). The CDR3 spans 15 residues. Germline V lookup: CDR1 LNHDA, CDR2 SQIVND (reference sequence). V lost 3 bases and J lost 2, with 11 bases in between. DNA of the CDR3: TGTGCCAGTAGTATCAGAGCGGGCCCCTACAATGAGCAGTTCTTC. This translates into CASSIRAGPYNEQFF.

The chain combines TRBV2 with TRBJ1-2; 9 nucleotides align to TRBD1. Germline CDR1 is SNHLY and CDR2 is FYNNEI. The length of the CDR3 is 14 residues. J gave up 4 bases and V 3 bases, and 3 bases lay outside the gene matches. The CDR3 DNA is TGTGCCAGCAGTGATACAGGGGGCAGCTATGGCTACACCTTC. This translates into CASSDTGGSYGYTF.

The genes are TRBV28 and TRBJ2-1; 8 positions match TRBD1. CDR3 length: 17 residues. Looked up from germline, CDR1 is MDHEN and CDR2 is SYDVKM. Trimming cost V 4 bases and J 7 bases; bases outside gene matches: 15. CDR3 in DNA: TGTGCCAGCAGTTCACCCGCCCAGGGGGCTCTGGCAAATGAGCAGTTCTTC. It translates to CASSSPAQGALANEQFF.

The V and J genes are TRBV6-4 and TRBJ2-6; D possibly corresponds to TRBD2 (5 bases). Trimming took 0 bases from V and 0 from J, leaving 15 bases between them. From germline, CDR1 is MRHNA and CDR2 SNTAGT. The CDR3 consists of 19 residues. CDR3 bases: TGTGCCAGCAGTGACTCGAACCGGGCGGGCTTCTCTGGGGCCAACGTCCTGACTTTC. This codes for CASSDSNRAGFSGANVLTF.

The rearrangement uses TRBV2 and TRBJ1-2; 8 bases match TRBD1. This CDR3 region has 14 residues. Looked up from germline, CDR1 is SNHLY and CDR2 is FYNNEI. The ends lost 6 bases at V and 4 bases at J; junction bases unmatched: 7. CDR3 in amino acids: CASSRGQGGYGYTF. The CDR3 coding sequence is TGTGCCAGCAGCCGAGGACAGGGAGGCTATGGCTACACCTTC.

The genes are TRBV5-1 and TRBJ2-6; D call uncertain. Trimming removed 3 bases at V and 1 base at J, with 11 bases between. CDR1 and CDR2 from the germline V gene are SGHRS and YFSETQ. The length of the CDR3 is 16 residues. The DNA of the CDR3 is TGCGCCAGCAGCTCCACCCAAGGTTCTGGGGCCAACGTCCTGACTTTC. Translating gives CASSSTQGSGANVLTF.

The genes are TRBV6-1 and TRBJ1-5; D gene ambiguous. CDR1 MNHNS and CDR2 SASEGT come from the germline V gene. Trimming took off 0 bases at V and 6 bases at J, with 12 bases between the two ends. This CDR3 contains 15 residues. DNA for the CDR3: TGTGCCAGCAGTGAAGCTCGAGGGCTGGGTCAGCCCCAGCATTTT. Its translation: CASSEARGLGQPQHF.

This clone has a single count. The rearrangement uses TRBV6-2 or TRBV6-3 and TRBJ2-1, with 14 bases fitting TRBD2. Unmatched junction bases numbered 15, after V lost 5 bases and J lost 9 bases. Germline CDR1 MNHEY, CDR2 SVGEGT. The CDR3 runs to 18 residues. The CDR3 protein is CASSTLRPGLAGAGEQFF. CDR3 nucleotides: TGTGCCAGCAGTACCCTCCGACCGGGACTAGCGGGAGCGGGTGAGCAGTTCTTC.

For the CDR3, the DNA is TGTGCCAGCAGTCATATCGAGGGAGGCCAGCCCCAGCATTTT. Amino acids: CASSHIEGGQPQHF. The genes are TRBV6-2 or TRBV6-3 and TRBJ1-5; no clear D. CDR1 and CDR2 (germline): MNHEY, SVGEGT. This CDR3 has 14 amino acids. V lost 5 bases to trimming and J lost 7 bases, with 15 bases between them.

The V gene is TRBV3-1 (or the pseudogene TRBV3-2), the J gene TRBJ2-5; 15 bases are a match to TRBD2. Germline V lookup: CDR1 LGHDT, CDR2 YNNKEL (reference sequence). This CDR3 contains 16 residues. V lost 5 bases and J lost 5; bases outside the gene matches: 6. The CDR3 DNA sequence: TGTGCCAGCAGCTTCTGGACTAGCGGGGGGGCGGAGACCCAGTACTTC. This gives the protein CASSFWTSGGAETQYF.

The CDR3 loop reads CAISEGLAGWKTQYF. The DNA for the CDR3 is TGTGCCATCAGTGAGGGGCTAGCGGGGTGGAAGACCCAGTACTTC. The genes are TRBV10-3 and TRBJ2-5; 9 nucleotides line up with TRBD2. CDR1 ENHRY and CDR2 SYGVKD come from the germline V gene. The CDR3 is made up of 15 amino acids. V gave up 2 bases and J gave up 6 bases; unmatched junction bases: 7.

The chain couples TRBV29-1 to TRBJ1-1, with D tentatively TRBD1 (5 bases). This CDR3 spans 14 amino acids. V lost 3 bases and J 0 bases, leaving 11 bases between the germline ends. Germline V gives CDR1 SQVTM, CDR2 ANQGSEA. Here the CDR3 reads CSVDEDSMNTEAFF. In DNA form, the CDR3 reads TGCAGCGTTGATGAAGACAGCATGAACACTGAAGCTTTCTTT.

This clone was seen more than once but under ten times. The chain links TRBV19 to TRBJ1-5, with a possible D match to TRBD1 (5 bases). The CDR3 totals 14 residues. Germline-derived CDR1 and CDR2 are LNHDA and SQIVND (reference sequence). The V gene lost 4 bases and the J gene lost 5 bases, with 12 bases spanning the gap. CDR3 amino acids: CASSTGTSDQPQHF. The CDR3 DNA is TGTGCCAGTAGTACTGGGACCTCCGATCAGCCCCAGCATTTT.

The chain carries TRBV30 and TRBJ2-1, with 15 bases matching TRBD2. The junction had 7 bases not matched to a gene; V was cut back by 0 bases and J by 10 bases. Germline V gene lookup returns CDR1 GTSNPN and CDR2 SVGIG (reference sequence). The CDR3 sequence is 16 residues long. CDR3 coding DNA: TGTGCCTGGAGTGTGATCGGGACTAGCGGGAGGCCGGAGCAGTTCTTC. This sequence encodes CAWSVIGTSGRPEQFF.

The chain couples TRBV3-1 (or the pseudogene TRBV3-2) to TRBJ1-2; no firm D call. The germline V gene has CDR1 LGHDT and CDR2 YNNKEL (reference sequence). Trimming left V 2 bases short and J 3 bases short, with 10 bases between. The CDR3 runs 14 residues. This CDR3 is CASSQRESHYGYTF. For the CDR3, the DNA is TGTGCCAGCAGCCAAAGGGAGTCTCACTATGGCTACACCTTC.

This chain uses TRBV2 with TRBJ1-1, with D possibly TRBD1 on 5 matching bases. The CDR3 length is 12 residues. Trimming removed 6 bases at V and 7 bases at J, with 12 bases between. The germline CDR1 and CDR2 sequences are SNHLY and FYNNEI. The CDR3 reads CASRGGVGEAFF. The CDR3 DNA reads TGTGCCAGCAGGGGGGGGGTTGGTGAAGCTTTCTTT. The full variable domain, its missing parts supplied by reference TRBV2 and TRBJ1-1, is EPEVTQTPSHQVTQMGQEVILRCVPISNHLYFYWYRQILGQKVEFLVSFYNNEISEKSEIFDDQFSVERPDGSNFTLKIRSTKLEDSAMYFCASRGGVGEAFFGQGTRLTVV.

This sequence joins TRBV3-1 (or the pseudogene TRBV3-2) and TRBJ2-1, with D tentatively TRBD2 (5 bases). The length of the CDR3 is 16 residues. Germline V CDR1 and CDR2: LGHDT, YNNKEL (reference sequence). V shed 3 bases and J shed 0 bases, with 12 bases lying between them. The CDR3 bases are TGTGCCAGCAGCCACGAAACTGACTACTCCTACAATGAGCAGTTCTTC. It codes for CASSHETDYSYNEQFF.

The V call is TRBV15, the J call TRBJ2-1; a weak D match, TRBD1 (5 bases). The CDR3 loop spans 15 amino acids. CDR1 and CDR2 (germline): LNHNV, YYDKDF (reference sequence). V gave up 1 base and J gave up 2 bases, with 9 bases separating them. CDR3 sequence (DNA): TGTGCCACCAGCAGAGGCAGGGAAACCTACAATGAGCAGTTCTTC. Translating gives CATSRGRETYNEQFF.

This chain links TRBV6-2 or TRBV6-3 with TRBJ1-1; D possibly corresponds to TRBD1 (6 bases). The CDR3 extends over 14 amino acids. Trimming took 5 bases from V and 2 from J, leaving 12 bases between them. Germline V gene lookup returns CDR1 MNHEY and CDR2 SVGEGT. The CDR3 is CASSVTGLNTEAFF. The CDR3 region has the DNA TGTGCCAGCAGTGTGACAGGCCTTAACACTGAAGCTTTCTTT.

The CDR3 protein is CASSQDSSMNTEAFF. Written as DNA, the CDR3 is TGCGCCAGCAGCCAAGATTCATCTATGAACACTGAAGCTTTCTTT. The rearrangement uses TRBV4-3 and TRBJ1-1; D is unclear. CDR1 and CDR2 from the germline V gene are LGHNA and YSLEER. V was cut by 0 bases and J by 0 bases, with 8 bases left in between. The CDR3 consists of 15 residues.

J is TRBJ2-1 and V is TRBV13; the D gene could be TRBD1 or TRBD2 (6 bases each). This CDR3 has 18 amino acids. From germline, CDR1 is PRHDT and CDR2 FYEKMQ (reference sequence). V lost 5 bases and J 8 bases, leaving 28 bases between the germline ends. The CDR3 sequence is CASSPRGASMGRRDEQFF. In DNA, the CDR3 is TGTGCCAGCAGCCCTAGGGGGGCTAGCATGGGGAGGAGGGATGAGCAGTTCTTC.

The chain joins TRBV5-1 to TRBJ2-7; perhaps D is TRBD1 or TRBD2 (7 bases each). This CDR3 is built from 16 residues. Between the trimmed V and J ends, which lost 0 bases and 3 bases, there was a span of 16 bases. Per the germline V gene, CDR1 is SGHRS and CDR2 is YFSETQ. In nucleotides, the CDR3 is TGCGCCAGCAGCTTGGGTCCGACAGGGAGGGACTACGAGCAGTACTTC. Its protein is CASSLGPTGRDYEQYF.

This chain links TRBV27 with TRBJ2-2; possible D gene TRBD2, 6 bases. The CDR3 extends over 15 amino acids. The germline gives CDR1 MNHEY, CDR2 SMNVEV (reference sequence). Trimming pared 3 bases from V and 6 bases from J, leaving 14 bases between. The DNA of the CDR3 is TGTGCCAGCAGTTTTGCGGGATGGGGAGCCGGGGAGCTGTTTTTT. It is translated as CASSFAGWGAGELFF.